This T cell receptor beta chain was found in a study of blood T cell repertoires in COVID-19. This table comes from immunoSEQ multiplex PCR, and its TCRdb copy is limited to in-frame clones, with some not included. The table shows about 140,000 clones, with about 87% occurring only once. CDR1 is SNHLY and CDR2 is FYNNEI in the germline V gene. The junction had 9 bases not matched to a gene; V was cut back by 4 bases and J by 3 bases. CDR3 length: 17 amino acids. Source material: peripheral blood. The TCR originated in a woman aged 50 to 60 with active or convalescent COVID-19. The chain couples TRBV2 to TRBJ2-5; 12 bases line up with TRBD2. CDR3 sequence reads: CASSGGWTSGTKETQYF. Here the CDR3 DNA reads TGTGCCAGCAGTGGGGGGTGGACTAGCGGGACTAAAGAGACCCAGTACTTC.